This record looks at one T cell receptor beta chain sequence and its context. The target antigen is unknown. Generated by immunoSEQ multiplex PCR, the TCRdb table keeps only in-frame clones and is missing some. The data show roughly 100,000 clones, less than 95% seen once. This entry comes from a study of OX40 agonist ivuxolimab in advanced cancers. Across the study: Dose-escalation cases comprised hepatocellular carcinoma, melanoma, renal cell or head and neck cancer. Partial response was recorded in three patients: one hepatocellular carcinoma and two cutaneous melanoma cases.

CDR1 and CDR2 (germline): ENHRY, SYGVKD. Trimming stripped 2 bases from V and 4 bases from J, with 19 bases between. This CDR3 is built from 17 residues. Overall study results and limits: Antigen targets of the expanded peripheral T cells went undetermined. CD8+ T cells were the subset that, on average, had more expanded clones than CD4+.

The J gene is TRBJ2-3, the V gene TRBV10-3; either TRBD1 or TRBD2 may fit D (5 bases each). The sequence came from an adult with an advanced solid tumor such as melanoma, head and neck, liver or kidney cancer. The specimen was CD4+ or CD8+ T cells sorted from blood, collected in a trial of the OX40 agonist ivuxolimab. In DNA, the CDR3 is TGTGCCATCAGTGAGAATACGGGGCTGAATAGCGCAGATACGCAGTATTTT. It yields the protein CAISENTGLNSADTQYF.